Listed here are 23 T cell receptor beta chains from one sample, sequenced in a study of T cell repertoires in cytomegalovirus infection. From the reads, TCRdb called clonotypes with MiXCR, one entry per CDR3 protein. The sample carries about 180,000 distinct CDR3 sequences, approximately 15% recorded once. Sequences were obtained from PBMCs. These receptors came from a human donor in good health (CMV status not recorded). Some clones in this sample may be carry-over from other donors' samples.

The chain recombines TRBV19 with TRBJ1-5, with unresolved D. The CDR3 is made up of 15 amino acids. Germline V gene lookup returns CDR1 LNHDA and CDR2 SQIVND (reference sequence). The V end was cut by 6 bases, the J end by 0 bases, with 12 bases between. This CDR3 is CASRNGLNSNQPQHF. The CDR3 DNA reads TGTGCCAGTAGAAATGGGCTTAATAGCAATCAGCCCCAGCATTTT.

In its sample, this clonotype was seen many times. The rearrangement uses TRBV7-2 and TRBJ2-7; D perhaps matches TRBD1 (5 bases). Germline V gene data show CDR1 as SGHTA and CDR2 as FQGNSA. Trimming left V 1 base short and J 7 bases short, with 17 bases between. The CDR3 contains 15 residues. The DNA of the CDR3 is TGTGCCAGCAGCTTAGAGGTGGTAGGGGCTGGTGAGCAGTACTTC. As protein: CASSLEVVGAGEQYF.

The chain is built from TRBV3-1 and TRBJ1-4; tentative D call: TRBD1 (6 bases). Germline CDR1 is LGHDT and CDR2 is YNNKEL (reference sequence). V was trimmed by 0 bases and J by 8 bases, leaving 16 bases between them. The CDR3 is 16 amino acids. CDR3 region: CASSQEGLTGREKLFF. DNA of the CDR3: TGTGCCAGCAGCCAAGAAGGGTTGACAGGAAGAGAAAAACTGTTTTTT.

This clonotype was observed many times. This rearrangement joins TRBV6-1 to TRBJ2-1; TRBD1 is a possible D gene (6 bases). V was cut by 10 bases and J by 0 bases, with 19 bases left in between. Germline V gene sequence: CDR1 MNHNS, CDR2 SASEGT. This CDR3 is built from 16 residues. Here the CDR3 DNA reads TGTGCCAACAGCTTTTTCGACAGGCACTCCTACAATGAGCAGTTCTTC. Protein: CANSFFDRHSYNEQFF.

This clonotype was found a few times. The rearrangement uses TRBV3-1 and TRBJ1-3; D remains unclear. This CDR3 is 17 amino acids long. Germline CDR1 is LGHDT and CDR2 is YNNKEL (reference sequence). V was cut by 0 bases and J by 2 bases, with 14 bases left in between. The DNA for the CDR3 is TGTGCCAGCAGCCAAGATAGTCTTGGGGTTGCTGGAAACACCATATATTTT. Its translation is CASSQDSLGVAGNTIYF.

Details on this clonotype: A much larger clone sits a single nucleotide away, making a read error possible. The chain employs TRBV7-3 and TRBJ2-2, with D possibly TRBD1 on 6 matching bases. V lost 4 bases, J lost 2 bases, and 8 bases lay in between. The CDR3 sequence is 14 residues long. Looked up from germline, CDR1 is SGHTA and CDR2 is FQGTGA. CDR3 sequence: CASSSGHNTGELFF. The CDR3 DNA follows: TGTGCCAGCAGCTCGGGACACAACACCGGGGAGCTGTTTTTT.

This clonotype showed up many times. V gene TRBV7-8 combines with J gene TRBJ2-3; 7 bases align to TRBD2. With V trimmed by 4 bases and J by 1 base, 5 bases remained unmatched. The CDR3 contains 15 residues. From germline, CDR1 is SGHVS and CDR2 FQNEAQ. The CDR3 loop is CASSSLAVRTDTQYF. CDR3 DNA sequence: TGTGCCAGCAGCTCCCTAGCGGTACGCACAGATACGCAGTATTTT.

A word on this clonotype: In this CDR3 the conserved last residue, phenylalanine or tryptophan, is missing, so a read error is likely. The chain has TRBV28 and TRBJ2-1; 12 bases agree with TRBD2. This CDR3 is built from 17 residues. V dropped 2 bases and J dropped 6; count of bases not matched to a gene: 8. Germline V gives CDR1 MDHEN, CDR2 SYDVKM. The CDR3 sequence is CASSLAALLAGGNEQFL. CDR3 nucleotide sequence: TGTGCCAGCAGTTTAGCGGCTTTACTAGCGGGAGGCAATGAGCAGTTCCTC.

There are many counts of this clonotype. The chain employs TRBV12-3 or TRBV12-4 and TRBJ2-2; 9 nucleotides align to TRBD1. This CDR3 comprises 15 residues. The V segment lost 6 bases and the J segment 7 bases; nucleotides outside the gene matches: 9. This CDR3 reads CASRGRGQGSGELFF. Here the CDR3 DNA reads TGTGCCAGCAGGGGAAGGGGACAGGGTAGCGGGGAGCTGTTTTTT.

This clonotype was seen many times. The V gene is TRBV7-2, the J gene TRBJ2-7, with 8 positions matching TRBD2. The CDR3 sequence is 15 residues long. CDR1 is SGHTA and CDR2 is FQGNSA in the germline V gene. V gave up 4 bases and J gave up 1 base; unmatched junction bases: 6. CDR3 region: CASSSQRGISYEQYF. In nucleotides, the CDR3 is TGTGCCAGCAGCTCTCAGCGGGGGATATCCTACGAGCAGTACTTC.

This clonotype was detected only a few times. The chain recombines TRBV14 with TRBJ2-7; D might be TRBD2 (5 bases). The CDR3 loop spans 14 amino acids. The germline V gene has CDR1 SGHDN and CDR2 FVKESK. The ends were cut back, 1 base at V and 1 base at J, with 8 bases in the middle. The CDR3, as DNA: TGTGCCAGCAGCCAAGTTAGCGTTTCCTACGAGCAGTACTTC. Its protein is CASSQVSVSYEQYF.

This chain connects TRBV28 to TRBJ2-7, with D perhaps matching TRBD1 (6 bases). CDR1 is MDHEN, CDR2 SYDVKM, per germline. The CDR3 sequence is 16 residues long. The germline V and J ends were trimmed by 5 bases and 3 bases, with 20 bases remaining between them. CDR3 amino acids: CASSTLGGRPLYEQYF. Written as DNA, the CDR3 is TGTGCCAGCAGTACCCTTGGGGGCCGGCCCCTCTACGAGCAGTACTTC. Supplemented by reference TRBV28 and TRBJ2-7, the full variable domain reads DVKVTQSSRYLVKRTGEKVFLECVQDMDHENMFWYRQDPGLGLRLIYFSYDVKMKEKGDIPEGYSVSREKKERFSLILESASTNQTSMYLCASSTLGGRPLYEQYFGPGTRLTVT.

In its sample, this clonotype was seen many times. The gene calls are TRBV7-2 and TRBJ1-1; D unclear. Deletions cut 1 base from V and 2 bases from J, with 11 bases between. Germline values: CDR1 SGHTA, CDR2 FQGNSA. The CDR3 has 15 amino acids. CDR3 sequence reads: CASSLVTGSNTEAFF. CDR3 coding DNA: TGTGCCAGCAGCTTAGTAACGGGTTCTAACACTGAAGCTTTCTTT.

Many counts were recorded for this clonotype. The chain links TRBV6-1 to TRBJ1-6; maybe TRBD1 (5 bases). The CDR3 is 15 residues long. Germline-derived CDR1 and CDR2 are MNHNS and SASEGT. V dropped 8 bases and J dropped 4 bases, with 15 bases sitting between them. CDR3 nucleotides: TGTGCCAGCCTACCGCGCGACAGATATAATTCACCCCTCCACTTT. Amino acid sequence: CASLPRDRYNSPLHF.

The gene calls are TRBV27 and TRBJ2-1; 14 bases are a match to TRBD2. The germline gives CDR1 MNHEY, CDR2 SMNVEV (reference sequence). The CDR3 is 16 amino acids. V gave up 5 bases and J gave up 8 bases; unmatched junction bases: 8. In nucleotides, the CDR3 is TGTGCCAGCAGTCCCCCAAGACTAGCGGGAGGGTATGAGCAGTTCTTC. Protein sequence: CASSPPRLAGGYEQFF.

The genes are TRBV6-2 or TRBV6-3 and TRBJ2-7, with D perhaps TRBD1 (6 bases). The CDR3 length is 13 residues. From germline, CDR1 is MNHEY and CDR2 SVGEGT. The V gene lost 5 bases and the J gene lost 3 bases, with 11 bases spanning the gap. The chain's CDR3 is CASSRTGNYEQYF. For the CDR3, the DNA is TGTGCCAGCAGTCGAACAGGGAACTACGAGCAGTACTTC.

There are many counts of this clonotype. The genes are TRBV6-1 and TRBJ2-1, with D possibly matching TRBD2 (5 bases). The germline V gene encodes CDR1 MNHNS and CDR2 SASEGT. Trimming stripped 1 base from V and 2 bases from J, with 9 bases between. There are 15 residues in the CDR3. The CDR3 DNA sequence: TGTGCCAGCAGTGAAGAAGGACTCGCCTACAATGAGCAGTTCTTC. It yields the protein CASSEEGLAYNEQFF.

The table lists this clonotype with a few counts. The chain is built from TRBV27 and TRBJ1-1; 7 bases line up with TRBD1. After removal of 5 bases from V and 4 bases from J, the junction contained 4 bases not matched to a gene. CDR3 length: 13 amino acids. CDR1 is MNHEY and CDR2 is SMNVEV in the germline V gene (reference sequence). CDR3 bases: TGTGCCAGCAGTCAGTACAGGGGCACTGAAGCTTTCTTT. Its protein product is CASSQYRGTEAFF.

This clonotype was seen ten or more times. J is TRBJ1-6 and V is TRBV7-6, with a tentative D call TRBD1 (6 bases). CDR3 size: 18 residues. Germline V gives CDR1 SGHVS, CDR2 FNYEAQ. V shed 2 bases and J shed 0 bases, with 14 bases lying between them. This CDR3 reads CASSLINRESSYNSPLHF. The CDR3 DNA sequence: TGTGCCAGCAGCTTAATCAACAGGGAGAGCTCCTATAATTCACCCCTCCACTTT.

The gene calls are TRBV6-2 or TRBV6-3 and TRBJ1-6; 8 positions agree with TRBD1. The V gene's germline CDR1 is MNHEY and CDR2 SVGEGT. The CDR3 totals 15 residues. V lost 6 bases and J lost 10; bases outside the gene matches: 11. The CDR3 nucleotides are TGTGCCAGCAGCTCGGACAGGGTGCCATACTCACCCCTCCACTTT. Protein: CASSSDRVPYSPLHF.

This clonotype was picked up many times. V gene TRBV7-2 combines with J gene TRBJ1-2; 10 bases align to TRBD1. V lost 5 bases, J lost 4 bases, and 7 bases stayed unmatched. From germline, CDR1 is SGHTA and CDR2 FQGNSA. The CDR3 totals 15 residues. In DNA, the CDR3 is TGTGCCAGCAGCCAAACCGGGACAGGGGTCTATGGCTACACCTTC. It translates to CASSQTGTGVYGYTF. The full variable domain, with the rest looked up from reference TRBV7-2 and TRBJ1-2, is GAGVSQSPSNKVTEKGKDVELRCDPISGHTALYWYRQSLGQGLEFLIYFQGNSAPDKSGLPSDRFSAERTGGSVSTLTIQRTQQEDSAVYLCASSQTGTGVYGYTFGSGTRLTVV.

In this sample, this clonotype turned up many times. The chain combines TRBV7-8 with TRBJ2-7; a weak D match, TRBD2 (6 bases). CDR3 length equals 16 residues. Germline assignment: CDR1 SGHVS and CDR2 FQNEAQ. V lost 3 bases to trimming and J lost 0 bases, with 15 bases between them. The CDR3 protein is CASSLAASASSYEQYF. In DNA, the CDR3 is TGTGCCAGCAGCTTGGCGGCTAGCGCCAGCTCCTACGAGCAGTACTTC.

This clonotype was seen a single time. Mismatch with germline at one junction end may stem from a read error. The chain recombines TRBV28 with TRBJ2-2; D ambiguous. This CDR3 spans 12 amino acids. CDR1 and CDR2 from the germline V gene are MDHEN and SYDVKM. CDR3 amino acids: CASRLYTGELFF. The DNA for the CDR3 is TGTGCCAGCAGGTTATACACCGGGGAGCTGTTTTTT. Full variable domain (outside the CDR3, taken from reference TRBV28 and TRBJ2-2): DVKVTQSSRYLVKRTGEKVFLECVQDMDHENMFWYRQDPGLGLRLIYFSYDVKMKEKGDIPEGYSVSREKKERFSLILESASTNQTSMYLCASRLYTGELFFGEGSRLTVL.